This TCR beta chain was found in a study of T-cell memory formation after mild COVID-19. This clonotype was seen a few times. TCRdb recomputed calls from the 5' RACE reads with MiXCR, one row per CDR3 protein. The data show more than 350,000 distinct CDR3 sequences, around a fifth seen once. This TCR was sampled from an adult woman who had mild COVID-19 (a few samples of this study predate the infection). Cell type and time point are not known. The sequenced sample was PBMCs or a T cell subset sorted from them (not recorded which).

CDR3 DNA sequence: TGTGCCAGCAGCTTGGCGGGACAGGGTCTCTCTGGGGCCAACGTCCTGACTTTC. This encodes CASSLAGQGLSGANVLTF. V gene TRBV5-6 combines with J gene TRBJ2-6, with 9 nucleotides matching TRBD1. After removal of 0 bases from V and 0 bases from J, the junction contained 4 bases not matched to a gene. CDR3 length equals 18 residues. CDR1 SGHDT and CDR2 YYEEEE come from the germline V gene.